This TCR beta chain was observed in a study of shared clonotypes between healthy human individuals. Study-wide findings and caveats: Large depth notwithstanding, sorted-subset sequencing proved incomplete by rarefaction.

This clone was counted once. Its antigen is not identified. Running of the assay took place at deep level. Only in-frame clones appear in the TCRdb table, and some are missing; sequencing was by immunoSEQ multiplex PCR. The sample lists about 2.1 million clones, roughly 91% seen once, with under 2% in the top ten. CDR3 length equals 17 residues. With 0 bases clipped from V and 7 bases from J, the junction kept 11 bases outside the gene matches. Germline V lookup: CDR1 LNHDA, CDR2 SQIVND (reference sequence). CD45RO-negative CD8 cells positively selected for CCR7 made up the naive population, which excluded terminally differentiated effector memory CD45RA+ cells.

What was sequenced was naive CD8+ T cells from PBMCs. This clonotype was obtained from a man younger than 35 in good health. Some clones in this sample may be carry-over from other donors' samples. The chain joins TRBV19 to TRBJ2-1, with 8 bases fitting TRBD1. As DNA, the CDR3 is TGTGCCAGTAGTATAGATCGGGAGACAGGGGAGAAGAATGAGCAGTTCTTC. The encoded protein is CASSIDRETGEKNEQFF.